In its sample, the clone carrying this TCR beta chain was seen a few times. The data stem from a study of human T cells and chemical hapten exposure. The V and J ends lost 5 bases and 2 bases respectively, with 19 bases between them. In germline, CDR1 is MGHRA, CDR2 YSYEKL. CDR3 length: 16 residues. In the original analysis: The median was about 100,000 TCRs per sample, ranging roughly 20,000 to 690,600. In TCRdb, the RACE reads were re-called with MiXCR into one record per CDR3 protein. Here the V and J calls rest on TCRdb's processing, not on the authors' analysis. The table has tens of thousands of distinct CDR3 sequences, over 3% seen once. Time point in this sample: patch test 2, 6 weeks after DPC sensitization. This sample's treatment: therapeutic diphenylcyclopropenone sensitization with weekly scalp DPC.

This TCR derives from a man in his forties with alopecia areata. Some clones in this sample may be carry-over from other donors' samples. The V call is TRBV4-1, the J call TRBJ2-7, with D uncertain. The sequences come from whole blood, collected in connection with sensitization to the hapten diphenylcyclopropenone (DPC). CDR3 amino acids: CASSARVGAPPYEQYF. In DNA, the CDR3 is TGCGCCAGCAGCGCACGGGTAGGAGCACCACCCTACGAGCAGTACTTC.